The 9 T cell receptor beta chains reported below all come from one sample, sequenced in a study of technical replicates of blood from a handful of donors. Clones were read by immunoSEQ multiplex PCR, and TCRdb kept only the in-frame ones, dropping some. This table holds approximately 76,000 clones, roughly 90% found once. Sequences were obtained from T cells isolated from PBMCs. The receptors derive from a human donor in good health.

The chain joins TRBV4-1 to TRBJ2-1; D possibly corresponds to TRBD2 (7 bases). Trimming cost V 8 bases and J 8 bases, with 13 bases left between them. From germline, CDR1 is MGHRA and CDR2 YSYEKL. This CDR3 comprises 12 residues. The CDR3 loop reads CASGGAIDEQFF. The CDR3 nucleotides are TGCGCCAGCGGGGGGGCCATAGATGAGCAGTTCTTC.

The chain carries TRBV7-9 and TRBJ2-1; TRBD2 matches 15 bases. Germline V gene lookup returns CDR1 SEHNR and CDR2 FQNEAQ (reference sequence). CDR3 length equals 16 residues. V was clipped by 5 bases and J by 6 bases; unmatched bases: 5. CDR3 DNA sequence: TGTGCCAGCAGCCGCAGGACTAGCGGGGGGGCCAATGAGCAGTTCTTC. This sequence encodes CASSRRTSGGANEQFF. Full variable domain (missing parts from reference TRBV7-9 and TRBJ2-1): DTGVSQNPRHKITKRGQNVTFRCDPISEHNRLYWYRQTLGQGPEFLTYFQNEAQLEKSRLLSDRFSAERPKGSFSTLEIQRTEQGDSAMYLCASSRRTSGGANEQFFGPGTRLTVL.

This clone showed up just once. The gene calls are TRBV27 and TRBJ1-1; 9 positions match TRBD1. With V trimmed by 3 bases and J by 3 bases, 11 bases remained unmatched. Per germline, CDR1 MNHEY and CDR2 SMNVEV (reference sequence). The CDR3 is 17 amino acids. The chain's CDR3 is CASSFLPGTGIDTEAFF. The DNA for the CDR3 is TGTGCCAGCAGTTTCCTACCCGGGACAGGGATTGACACTGAAGCTTTCTTT.

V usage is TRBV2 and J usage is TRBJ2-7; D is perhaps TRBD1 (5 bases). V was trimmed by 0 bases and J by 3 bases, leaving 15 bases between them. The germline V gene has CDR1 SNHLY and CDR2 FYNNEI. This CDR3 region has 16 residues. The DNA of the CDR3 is TGTGCCAGCAGTGAAGCGCGACTCGACAGCCTCTACGAGCAGTACTTC. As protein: CASSEARLDSLYEQYF.

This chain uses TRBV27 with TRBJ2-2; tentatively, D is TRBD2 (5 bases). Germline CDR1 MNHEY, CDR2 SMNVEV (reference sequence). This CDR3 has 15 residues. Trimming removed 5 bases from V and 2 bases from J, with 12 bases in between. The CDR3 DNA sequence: TGTGCCAGCAGTGCGACAAGACTAAACACCGGGGAGCTGTTTTTT. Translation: CASSATRLNTGELFF.

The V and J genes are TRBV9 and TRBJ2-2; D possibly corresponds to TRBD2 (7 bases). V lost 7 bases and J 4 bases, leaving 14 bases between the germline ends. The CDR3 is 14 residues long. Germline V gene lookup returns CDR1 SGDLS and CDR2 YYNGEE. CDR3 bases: TGTGCCAGCTCCCCAAGGGGGGGCACCGGGGAGCTGTTTTTT. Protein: CASSPRGGTGELFF.

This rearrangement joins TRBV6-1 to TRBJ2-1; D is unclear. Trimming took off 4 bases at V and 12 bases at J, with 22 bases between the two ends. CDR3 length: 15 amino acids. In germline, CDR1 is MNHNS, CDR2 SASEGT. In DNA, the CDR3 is TGTGCCAGCAGTGTCCTGGCGACTGCCCCGCCGAGGCAGTTCTTC. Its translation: CASSVLATAPPRQFF.

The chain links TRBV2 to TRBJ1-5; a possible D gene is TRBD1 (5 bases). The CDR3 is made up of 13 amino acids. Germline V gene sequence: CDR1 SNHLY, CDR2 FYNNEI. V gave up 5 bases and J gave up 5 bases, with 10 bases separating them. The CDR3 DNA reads TGTGCCAGCAGTCAGGGCAGAGATCAGCCCCAGCATTTT. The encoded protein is CASSQGRDQPQHF.

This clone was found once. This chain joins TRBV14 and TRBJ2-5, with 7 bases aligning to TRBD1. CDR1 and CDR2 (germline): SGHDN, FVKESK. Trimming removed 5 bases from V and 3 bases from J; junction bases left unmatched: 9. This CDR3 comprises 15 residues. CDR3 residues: CASSKKHGTEETQYF. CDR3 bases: TGTGCCAGCAGCAAAAAACACGGGACAGAAGAGACCCAGTACTTC.